This TCR beta chain is drawn from a study of beta chain features in type 1 diabetes (dated by TCRdb to 2017 to 2018). Some background on the complete study: Patients and healthy donors did not differ in mean age, gender distribution, total cell number or subset yield. A total of roughly 98,000,000 sorted cells were examined across all samples, and RNA yield correlated strongly with the number of cells per subset. The study compared TCRB repertoires of sorted circulating CD4+ T cell subsets between recently diagnosed type 1 diabetes patients and matched healthy donors. Regulatory and stem cell-like memory subsets were obtained from only 8 patients and roughly 8 healthy donors, while naive and central memory subsets were obtained from all 28 donors.

V lost 3 bases and J lost 2 bases, and the count of bases not matched to a germline gene is 7. The CDR1 and CDR2 encoded by the germline V gene (reference sequence) are MNHEY and SMNVEV. Counted from cysteine to phenylalanine, this CDR3 has 17 amino acids. Just CDR3 DNA is preserved here, 51 bases in frame from base 1. From each donor, a single peripheral blood sample of about 120 mL on average was drawn into heparinised tubes. A BD FACSAria II and a panel including CD45RO, CCR7, CD25, CD127, CD95 and CD27 were used to sort naive, central memory, regulatory and stem cell-like memory CD4+ T cells. All sorted populations exceeded 98% purity. PBMCs were isolated right away by Lymphoprep density gradient centrifugation and were stained directly, without culture. To minimize batch effects, samples were stained and sorted in pairs, one healthy donor with one patient per experiment. As for this clone: This receptor's antigen is unknown. Within one base of it there is no much larger clone, and no base qualities were kept.

Results and caveats for the whole study, not just this receptor: At VDJ recombination sites, type 1 diabetes patients had fewer insertions and more deleted nucleotides, which implies abnormalities in thymic rearrangement. HLA sub-analyses involved small numbers of individuals, so any influence of HLA type on TCRB rearrangement remained unresolved. Naive, central memory and regulatory TCRB repertoires appeared to be more similar among patients than among healthy donors. Sequencing cDNA rather than genomic DNA could over-represent highly expressing activated cells, although activation and CD3 levels did not differ between groups. A moderate but significant shortening of TCRB CDR3 length was observed in type 1 diabetes patients in all four CD4+ subsets. Shorter templates might be favored by PCR, yet because patient and control samples were amplified and corrected together, any such skew would affect both groups equally.

All of the isolated RNA was reverse transcribed with the High Capacity cDNA Reverse Transcription Kit, so expressed TCRB transcripts were sequenced. Deep immunoSEQ sequencing was performed on naive, central memory and regulatory T cell samples, with an average of roughly 3.6 million total reads per sample. After sorted cells were lysed in RLT buffer, RNA was extracted with DNase-treated RNeasy Micro or Mini kits, with the choice depending on cell number. To prevent cross-contamination, each cell subset was processed individually, whereas patient and healthy donor samples were processed jointly. The immunoSEQ multiplex PCR was used to amplify TCRB sequences from cDNA, yielding 87-bp fragments that span the CDR3 region. The amplicons were sequenced using the Illumina HiSeq platform. The published analysis was carried out like this. Synthetic template baselines were used to correct PCR bias computationally, reads within Hamming distance 2 were collapsed together, and singletons that could not be merged were discarded. By aligning reads against IMGT, V, D and J genes, CDR3 length, and insertions or deletions at six rearrangement sites were assigned. Clonotype counts were normalized to sorted cell number within each subset before computing true diversity and Gini coefficients with the tcR R package. Repertoire sharing was quantified using the overlap coefficient calculated on TCRB nucleotide sequences. Out-of-frame TCRB sequences from naive cells were analyzed to stand in for the pre-selection repertoire. TCRdb stores this immuneACCESS table with in-frame sequences only. Part of the clones is absent; in the studies checked, under half of the shortfall reflects unresolved V genes, and no reason is known for the rest. That table gives V, J and clone size, and the DNA gave D and trimming. This sample comprises 500,000 to 800,000 clones, approximately 13% of them detected only once. The leading ten clones occupy more than 0.1% of the sample.

The chain uses TRBV27 and TRBJ2-1; TRBD2 agrees with 10 junctional bases. The sequence came from a man aged 30 to 39 with type 1 diabetes. Sequencing was carried out using naive CD4+ T cells from blood. Taken with the paper, the label for cell subset or site translates to: true naive CD4+ T cells. For the CDR3, the sequence is CASSFQRGGLPYNEQFF. In nucleotides, the sequence is TGTGCCAGCAGTTTTCAGCGGGGGGGCCTCCCCTACAATGAGCAGTTCTTC.